Following are 6 T cell receptor beta chains from one sample sequenced in a study of Ad26.COV2.S vaccination and SARS-CoV-2 variants. Assay: immunoSEQ multiplex PCR; the TCRdb copy retains only in-frame clones and omits some. The sample gives about 430,000 clones, about 93% of which show up once; more than 10% is in the top ten. Regarding treatment: 19 received Ad26.COV2.S at low or high dose, single or two shots; roughly five received placebo; per-sample allocation not given. Collection of the samples took place on day 63 after the first injection of vaccine or placebo. The sequenced sample was peripheral blood, obtained in a trial of Ad26.COV2.S vaccine versus placebo. Source of these receptors: a person aged 18 to 65 who received the Ad26.COV2.S COVID-19 vaccine or a placebo.

The V gene is TRBV7-6, the J gene TRBJ1-6; the D is unclear. CDR3 length: 15 amino acids. Germline V gene lookup returns CDR1 SGHVS and CDR2 FNYEAQ. V shed 3 bases and J shed 6 bases, with 12 bases lying between them. CDR3 protein: CASSFSRDFNSPLHF. CDR3 DNA sequence: TGTGCCAGCAGCTTCTCTCGGGATTTTAATTCACCCCTCCACTTT.

The chain joins TRBV18 to TRBJ2-5; D perhaps matches TRBD1 (5 bases). Germline loops: CDR1 KGHSH, CDR2 LQKENI. The CDR3 has 13 amino acids. Deletions cut 4 bases from V and 5 bases from J, with 11 bases between. CDR3 coding DNA: TGTGCCAGCTCACGGGGCCGGAGCGAGACCCAGTACTTC. As protein: CASSRGRSETQYF.

The V and J genes are TRBV7-2 and TRBJ2-5, with D possibly matching TRBD1 (6 bases). V was shortened by 1 base and J by 1 base, with 10 bases between the two germline ends. There are 15 residues in the CDR3. Germline assignment: CDR1 SGHTA and CDR2 FQGNSA. This CDR3 is CASSLGQGGQETQYF. The CDR3 DNA follows: TGTGCCAGCAGCTTAGGACAAGGGGGCCAAGAGACCCAGTACTTC.

The chain joins TRBV30 to TRBJ2-2; D possibly corresponds to TRBD2 (6 bases). Trimming shortened V by 0 bases and J by 5 bases, and 10 bases separated the two germline ends. Looked up from germline, CDR1 is GTSNPN and CDR2 is SVGIG (reference sequence). This CDR3 has 14 amino acids. CDR3 coding DNA: TGTGCCTGGAGTGTAATGGGGGGAACCGGGGAGCTGTTTTTT. This sequence encodes CAWSVMGGTGELFF.

The chain has TRBV12-3 or TRBV12-4 and TRBJ1-1; 7 nucleotides match TRBD1. The CDR3 length is 12 residues. The trim removed 4 bases at V and 8 bases at J, leaving 4 bases unmatched. The DNA of the CDR3 is TGTGCCAGCAGTTCGACAGGGCTCGAAGCTTTCTTT. Its translation: CASSSTGLEAFF.

The chain employs TRBV6-1 and TRBJ2-1; 9 nucleotides match TRBD2. There are 18 residues in the CDR3. Trimming cost V 2 bases and J 8 bases; bases outside gene matches: 16. Germline V CDR1 and CDR2: MNHNS, SASEGT. Written as DNA, the CDR3 is TGTGCCAGCAGTGAATTTGTTAGCGGGAGTATTTCTAGTGATGAGCAGTTCTTC. Its translation is CASSEFVSGSISSDEQFF.